This section outlines one TCR beta chain sequence together with its context. The antigen remains undetermined. The junction had 6 bases not matched to a gene; V was cut back by 4 bases and J by 2 bases. Germline values: CDR1 SGHRS, CDR2 YFSETQ. The CDR3 is made up of 14 amino acids. Amplification used 60 Vbeta primers and 13 Jbeta primers. Produced via immunoSEQ multiplex PCR; TCRdb's table is partial and in-frame only. The repertoire holds about 170,000 clones, with 60% to 85% as singletons. This specimen belongs to a study of cytomegalovirus exposure and HLA in healthy donors. Findings and limits, study-wide: Prior analysis indicated that the majority of TCR beta V segments exhibited productivity approximately 87% or approximately 30% of the time. Owing to their indistinguishability, certain V segments, notably TRBV6-2 and TRBV6-3, were excluded. In a later analysis, compared with equally common non-associated chains, HLA-associated beta chains were more expanded. There were 150 or so TCR beta chains listed as cytomegalovirus-associated.

This sequence originates from a woman aged 45-60 years in good health and CMV-seropositive. The rearrangement uses TRBV5-1 and TRBJ2-7, with 7 nucleotides matching TRBD1. Sequencing was carried out using PBMCs. CDR3 sequence: CASSIGQDPYEQYF. The DNA of the CDR3 is TGCGCCAGCAGCATCGGACAGGACCCCTACGAGCAGTACTTC.